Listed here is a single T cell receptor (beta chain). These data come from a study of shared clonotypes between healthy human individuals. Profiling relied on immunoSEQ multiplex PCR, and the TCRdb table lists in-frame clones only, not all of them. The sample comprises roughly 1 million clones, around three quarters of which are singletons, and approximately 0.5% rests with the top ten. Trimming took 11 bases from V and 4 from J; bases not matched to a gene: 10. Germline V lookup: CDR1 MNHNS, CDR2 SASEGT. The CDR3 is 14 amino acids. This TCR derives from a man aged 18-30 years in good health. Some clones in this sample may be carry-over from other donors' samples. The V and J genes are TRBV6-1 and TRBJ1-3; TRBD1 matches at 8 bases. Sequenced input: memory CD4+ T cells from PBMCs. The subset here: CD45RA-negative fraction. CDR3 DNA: TGTGCCGGACAAACGGACAGGGCCGGAAACACCATATATTTT. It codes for CAGQTDRAGNTIYF.